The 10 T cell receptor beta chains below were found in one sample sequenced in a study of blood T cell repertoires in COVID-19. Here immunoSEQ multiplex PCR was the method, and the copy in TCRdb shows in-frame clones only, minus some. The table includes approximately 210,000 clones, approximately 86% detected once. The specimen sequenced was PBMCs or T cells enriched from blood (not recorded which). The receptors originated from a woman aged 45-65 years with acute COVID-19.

This CDR3 reads CASSPWGRNAVEQFF. The CDR3 DNA reads as TGTGCCAGCAGCCCCTGGGGCAGGAATGCGGTTGAGCAGTTCTTC. The V gene is TRBV7-3, the J gene TRBJ2-1, with D maybe TRBD1 (5 bases). This CDR3 contains 15 residues. Looked up from germline, CDR1 is SGHTA and CDR2 is FQGTGA. Trimming left V 5 bases short and J 9 bases short, with 20 bases between.

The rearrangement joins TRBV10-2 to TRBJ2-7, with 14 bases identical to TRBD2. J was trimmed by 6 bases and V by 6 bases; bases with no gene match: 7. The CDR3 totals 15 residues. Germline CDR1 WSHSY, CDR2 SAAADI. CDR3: CASRAGTSGSLEQYF. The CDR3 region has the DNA TGCGCCAGCAGGGCCGGGACTAGCGGGAGTCTCGAGCAGTACTTC.

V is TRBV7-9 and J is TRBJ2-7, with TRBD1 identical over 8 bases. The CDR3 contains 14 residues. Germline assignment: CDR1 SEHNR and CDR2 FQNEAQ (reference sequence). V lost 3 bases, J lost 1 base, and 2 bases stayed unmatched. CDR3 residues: CASSFRTGSYEQYF. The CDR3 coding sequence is TGTGCCAGCAGCTTTAGGACAGGGTCCTACGAGCAGTACTTC.

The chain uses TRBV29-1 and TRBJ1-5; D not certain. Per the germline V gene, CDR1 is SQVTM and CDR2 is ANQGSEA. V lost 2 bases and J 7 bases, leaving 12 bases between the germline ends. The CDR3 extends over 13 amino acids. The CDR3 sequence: CSVELSGGQPQHF. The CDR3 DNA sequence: TGCAGCGTTGAATTGAGTGGAGGACAGCCCCAGCATTTT.

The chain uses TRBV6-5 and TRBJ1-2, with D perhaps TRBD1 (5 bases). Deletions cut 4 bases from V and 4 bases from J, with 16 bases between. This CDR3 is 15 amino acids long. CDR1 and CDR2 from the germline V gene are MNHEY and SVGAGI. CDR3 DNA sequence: TGTGCCAGCAGTTCCCTAACGGGGGGGGGCTATGGCTACACCTTC. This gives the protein CASSSLTGGGYGYTF.

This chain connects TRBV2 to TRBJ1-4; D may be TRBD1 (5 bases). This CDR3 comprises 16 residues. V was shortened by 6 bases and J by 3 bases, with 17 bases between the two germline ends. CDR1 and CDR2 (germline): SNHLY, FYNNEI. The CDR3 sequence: CASSANSRAANEKLFF. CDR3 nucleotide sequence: TGTGCCAGCAGCGCGAACTCCAGGGCGGCTAATGAAAAACTGTTTTTT.

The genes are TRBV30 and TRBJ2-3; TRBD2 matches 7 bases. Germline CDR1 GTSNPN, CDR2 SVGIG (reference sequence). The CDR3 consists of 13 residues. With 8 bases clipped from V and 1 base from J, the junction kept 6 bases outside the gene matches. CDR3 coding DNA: TGTGCCGGGCGGGAGCGGGGCACAGATACGCAGTATTTT. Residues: CAGRERGTDTQYF.

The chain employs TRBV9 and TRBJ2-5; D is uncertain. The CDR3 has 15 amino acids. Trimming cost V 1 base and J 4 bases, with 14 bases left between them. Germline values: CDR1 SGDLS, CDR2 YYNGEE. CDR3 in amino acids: CASSVISGFGETQYF. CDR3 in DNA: TGTGCCAGCAGCGTAATTTCGGGTTTCGGAGAGACCCAGTACTTC.

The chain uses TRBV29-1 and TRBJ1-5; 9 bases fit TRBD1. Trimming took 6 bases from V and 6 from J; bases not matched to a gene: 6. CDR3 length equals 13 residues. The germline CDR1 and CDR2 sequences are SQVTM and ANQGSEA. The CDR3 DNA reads TGCAGCGTAGGGGACAGGGTGGGTCAGCCCCAGCATTTT. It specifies CSVGDRVGQPQHF.

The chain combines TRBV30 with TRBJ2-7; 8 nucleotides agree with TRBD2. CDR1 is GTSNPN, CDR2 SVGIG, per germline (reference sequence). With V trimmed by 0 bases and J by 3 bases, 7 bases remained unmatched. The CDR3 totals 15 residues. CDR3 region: CAWSVGSGNYYEQYF. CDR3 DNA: TGTGCCTGGAGTGTGGGTAGCGGGAATTACTACGAGCAGTACTTC.